The entry that follows covers one TCR beta chain sequence. Its antigen remains unknown. This was the immunoSEQ version 4 assay in survey mode. The assay was immunoSEQ multiplex PCR, and TCRdb's table has in-frame clones only and misses some. The sample shows about 45,000 clones, 88% of them seen only once. The ends were cut back, 8 bases at V and 6 bases at J, with 12 bases in the middle. CDR3 size: 12 residues. The germline V gene has CDR1 MNHEY and CDR2 SVGAGI. This entry comes from a study of persistence of HIV-infected CD4 T cells. Whole-study context: Multiple blood draws of up to about 180 mL, except two donors with single leukapheresis.

Nonspecific anti-CD3/anti-CD28 bead stimulation represents the broad CD4+ T cell repertoire. CD4+ T cells upregulating both CD40 ligand and CD69 were sorted as responding cells. CD8-depleted PBMCs were stimulated roughly 18 hours with anti-CD28/CD49d costimulation, CD40-blocking antibody and enfuvirtide. Findings and caveats of the study: Antigen-responding cells were enriched for degenerate expanded CDR3beta sequences.

The gene calls are TRBV6-5 and TRBJ2-3; D is unresolved. The source was CD4+ T cells sorted from PBMCs after approximately 20-hour stimulation, collected from a patient who received antiretroviral therapy. The source of this sequence is an adult woman with HIV who was CMV-seropositive. CDR3 nucleotide sequence: TGTGCCAGCGGAATTTTCCCGGATACGCAGTATTTT. Its translation: CASGIFPDTQYF.